Presented here are 27 T cell receptor beta chains from one specimen sequenced in a study of identical twins. Using its own MiXCR run on the 5' RACE reads, TCRdb lists one record per CDR3 protein. The data show 420,000 or so distinct CDR3 sequences, roughly 20% seen once. Sequencing was carried out using naive T cells sorted from blood. The receptors were gathered from a man between 45 and 60 years old in good health.

This clonotype was seen at least ten times. The chain couples TRBV7-6 to TRBJ2-1; unclear D gene. The V end lost 2 bases, the J end lost 3 bases, and 11 bases lay between the germline ends. The CDR3 runs to 15 residues. The germline gives CDR1 SGHVS, CDR2 FNYEAQ. The CDR3: CASSLILQNYNEQFF. CDR3 DNA sequence: TGTGCCAGCAGCTTAATTCTACAGAACTACAATGAGCAGTTCTTC.

This clonotype has more than one count but fewer than ten. This sequence joins TRBV4-2 and TRBJ2-3; D gene unclear. Germline loops: CDR1 LGHNA, CDR2 YNFKEQ. Trimming left V 1 base short and J 5 bases short, with 10 bases between. The CDR3 runs 14 residues. Written as DNA, the CDR3 is TGTGCCAGCAGCCAAGTTAGGCTAGAAGATACGCAGTATTTT. It yields the protein CASSQVRLEDTQYF.

This clonotype has just a few counts. The gene calls are TRBV7-2 and TRBJ2-7, with 7 bases lining up with TRBD2. Germline values: CDR1 SGHTA, CDR2 FQGNSA. The V gene end was trimmed by 5 bases and the J gene end by 0 bases; junction bases not matched to a gene: 7. This CDR3 has 15 residues. The CDR3, as DNA: TGTGCCAGCAGCCTCCAGGGAGGGTACTCCTACGAGCAGTACTTC. Encoded protein: CASSLQGGYSYEQYF.

The CDR3 reads CASSLGGTINSPLHF. Here the CDR3 DNA reads TGTGCCAGCAGCTTGGGAGGGACGATTAATTCACCCCTCCACTTT. The chain couples TRBV7-6 to TRBJ1-6; D possibly corresponds to TRBD1 (5 bases). In germline, CDR1 is SGHVS, CDR2 FNYEAQ. V was pared by 3 bases and J by 6 bases, with 12 bases between. There are 15 residues in the CDR3.

This clonotype showed up just a few times. The chain carries TRBV7-8 and TRBJ2-1; no firm D call. CDR1 is SGHVS, CDR2 FQNEAQ, per germline. This CDR3 has 12 amino acids. The ends were cut back, 6 bases at V and 5 bases at J, with 8 bases in the middle. CDR3 coding DNA: TGTGCCAGCAGGGGTGGGAACAATGAGCAGTTCTTC. Translation: CASRGGNNEQFF. The whole variable domain, filled in from reference TRBV7-8 and TRBJ2-1, reads GAGVSQSPRYKVAKRGQDVALRCDPISGHVSLFWYQQALGQGPEFLTYFQNEAQLDKSGLPSDRFFAERPEGSVSTLKIQRTQQEDSAVYLCASRGGNNEQFFGPGTRLTVL.

This clonotype was observed a handful of times. V usage is TRBV2 and J usage is TRBJ2-7, with 9 bases aligning to TRBD1. The J segment lost 0 bases and the V segment lost 3 bases, leaving 3 bases of the junction unmatched. Germline-derived CDR1 and CDR2 are SNHLY and FYNNEI. CDR3 length: 15 amino acids. The CDR3 protein is CASSDDRGTSYEQYF. In DNA form, the CDR3 reads TGTGCCAGCAGTGACGACAGGGGGACCTCCTACGAGCAGTACTTC.

The V call is TRBV11-2, the J call TRBJ2-2; D is possibly TRBD1 or TRBD2 (5 bases each). Trimming cost V 3 bases and J 3 bases, with 14 bases left between them. CDR3 length: 16 residues. Germline V gene sequence: CDR1 SGHAT, CDR2 FQNNGV. The DNA for the CDR3 is TGTGCCAGCAGCTTCACCGGGGAGACAGACACCGGGGAGCTGTTTTTT. This sequence encodes CASSFTGETDTGELFF.

Details on this clonotype: Sequence at one end of the junction differs from germline and may be a read error. The rearrangement joins TRBV13 to TRBJ2-6, with TRBD2 as a possible D gene (5 bases). The CDR3 consists of 18 residues. The germline V gene has CDR1 PRHDT and CDR2 FYEKMQ (reference sequence). The CDR3 nucleotides read TGTGCCAGCAGCTTAGGGGCCGGACTGGACTCTGGGACCAACGTCCTGACTTTC. As protein: CASSLGAGLDSGTNVLTF.

This clonotype was picked up many times. J is TRBJ2-5 and V is TRBV15, with D maybe TRBD2 (6 bases). V lost 0 bases, J lost 1 base, and 15 bases lay in between. CDR3 length: 17 residues. Germline V gene lookup returns CDR1 LNHNV and CDR2 YYDKDF (reference sequence). The chain's CDR3 is CATSREGNAGLQETQYF. In nucleotides, the CDR3 is TGTGCCACCAGCAGAGAGGGGAATGCGGGGCTCCAAGAGACCCAGTACTTC.

The gene calls are TRBV4-3 and TRBJ1-2; unclear D gene. Germline V gene lookup returns CDR1 LGHNA and CDR2 YSLEER. Trimming left V 0 bases short and J 1 base short, with 12 bases between. This CDR3 comprises 16 residues. CDR3 in amino acids: CASSQDRAAGNYGYTF. The CDR3 bases are TGCGCCAGCAGCCAAGATCGAGCAGCGGGTAACTATGGCTACACCTTC.

This clonotype showed up just a few times. The CDR3 is CSAIHGVSNQPQHF. In DNA, the CDR3 is TGCAGTGCCATCCATGGGGTAAGCAATCAGCCCCAGCATTTT. The chain links TRBV20-1 to TRBJ1-5; D remains ambiguous. V lost 6 bases and J 1 base, leaving 13 bases between the germline ends. Looked up from germline, CDR1 is DFQATT and CDR2 is SNEGSKA (reference sequence). The CDR3 length is 14 residues.

This clonotype was counted ten times or more. The J gene is TRBJ2-7, the V gene TRBV9; D ambiguous. Trimming cost V 0 bases and J 9 bases, with 13 bases left between them. The CDR3 loop spans 13 amino acids. Per the germline V gene, CDR1 is SGDLS and CDR2 is YYNGEE. The CDR3 spells CASSVEDRGSQYF. CDR3 DNA: TGTGCCAGCAGCGTAGAAGACCGCGGCTCGCAGTACTTC.

This clonotype was counted many times. The genes are TRBV20-1 and TRBJ2-3, with D uncertain. In germline, CDR1 is DFQATT, CDR2 SNEGSKA (reference sequence). The CDR3 consists of 13 residues. Trimming pared 0 bases from V and 4 bases from J, leaving 8 bases between. CDR3 amino acids: CSARDHLADTQYF. The CDR3 DNA reads as TGCAGTGCTAGAGATCATCTGGCAGATACGCAGTATTTT.

This clonotype was seen a handful of times. The chain uses TRBV5-6 and TRBJ1-6, with D perhaps TRBD1 (6 bases). The germline gives CDR1 SGHDT, CDR2 YYEEEE. This CDR3 has 15 residues. V was cut by 4 bases and J by 6 bases, with 14 bases left in between. The CDR3 loop is CASSPGAGANSPLHF. CDR3 sequence (DNA): TGTGCCAGCAGCCCGGGGGCAGGGGCTAATTCACCCCTCCACTTT.

This clonotype was observed at least ten times. V usage is TRBV9 and J usage is TRBJ1-2, with D unresolved. Germline V gene data show CDR1 as SGDLS and CDR2 as YYNGEE. The V gene lost 0 bases and the J gene lost 0 bases, with 9 bases spanning the gap. This CDR3 is 15 amino acids long. The CDR3 is CASSVGIATNYGYTF. Written as DNA, the CDR3 is TGTGCCAGCAGCGTAGGGATCGCTACTAACTATGGCTACACCTTC.

This chain joins TRBV4-3 and TRBJ2-7, with 8 bases lining up with TRBD1. The J segment lost 4 bases and the V segment lost 4 bases, leaving 6 bases of the junction unmatched. The CDR3 length is 14 residues. Germline-derived CDR1 and CDR2 are LGHNA and YSLEER. CDR3 residues: CASSPTGDRYEQYF. The CDR3 DNA reads TGCGCCAGCAGCCCGACCGGGGACAGGTACGAGCAGTACTTC.

This clonotype was seen only a few times. The gene calls are TRBV12-3 or TRBV12-4 and TRBJ1-4, with D uncertain. The CDR3 extends over 14 amino acids. Trimming removed 6 bases at V and 1 base at J, with 9 bases between. CDR3 loop: CASSRTETNEKLFF. The CDR3 nucleotides are TGTGCCAGCAGCAGAACTGAAACTAATGAAAAACTGTTTTTT.

The rearrangement uses TRBV5-1 and TRBJ2-7; 10 positions agree with TRBD2. Unmatched junction bases numbered 10, after V lost 4 bases and J lost 0 bases. The CDR3 consists of 17 residues. CDR1 is SGHRS and CDR2 is YFSETQ in the germline V gene. CDR3 region: CASSELPTSGFSYEQYF. For the CDR3, the DNA is TGCGCCAGCAGCGAATTGCCGACTAGCGGGTTCTCCTACGAGCAGTACTTC. Together with reference TRBV5-1 and TRBJ2-7, the CDR3 gives the full variable domain: KAGVTQTPRYLIKTRGQQVTLSCSPISGHRSVSWYQQTPGQGLQFLFEYFSETQRNKGNFPGRFSGRQFSNSRSEMNVSTLELGDSALYLCASSELPTSGFSYEQYFGPGTRLTVT.

This clonotype was seen many times. The chain links TRBV7-9 to TRBJ2-3, with 11 nucleotides matching TRBD1. Germline V gene sequence: CDR1 SEHNR, CDR2 FQNEAQ (reference sequence). V gave up 5 bases and J gave up 13 bases; unmatched junction bases: 11. CDR3 length equals 14 residues. Here the CDR3 DNA reads TGTGCCAGCAGCAGTGCCCCCGGACAGGGGGCCAAGTATTTT. It is translated as CASSSAPGQGAKYF. Looking up the rest from reference TRBV7-9 and TRBJ2-3 gives the full variable domain: DTGVSQNPRHKITKRGQNVTFRCDPISEHNRLYWYRQTLGQGPEFLTYFQNEAQLEKSRLLSDRFSAERPKGSFSTLEIQRTEQGDSAMYLCASSSAPGQGAKYFGPGTRLTVL.

This clonotype was found a few times. The V call is TRBV20-1, the J call TRBJ2-5, with 8 bases fitting TRBD1. The CDR3 sequence is 15 residues long. Germline lookup yields CDR1 DFQATT and CDR2 SNEGSKA (reference sequence). The V gene end was trimmed by 2 bases and the J gene end by 5 bases; junction bases not matched to a gene: 10. The CDR3 DNA sequence: TGCAGTGCTAGATTTGGTCCAGGGGGCTCGGAGACCCAGTACTTC. This codes for CSARFGPGGSETQYF.

This clonotype was observed many times. The chain is built from TRBV7-8 and TRBJ1-2; the match to TRBD1 covers 8 bases. Germline lookup yields CDR1 SGHVS and CDR2 FQNEAQ. The CDR3 is made up of 15 amino acids. V shed 0 bases and J 5 bases; nucleotides not matched to a gene: 5. The chain's CDR3 is CASSLAGRGLYGYTF. CDR3 bases: TGTGCCAGCAGCTTAGCGGGCAGGGGGCTTTATGGCTACACCTTC.

V and J are TRBV5-1 and TRBJ2-1; 10 bases fit TRBD2. The CDR3 contains 16 residues. V dropped 0 bases and J dropped 8; count of bases not matched to a gene: 8. CDR1 SGHRS and CDR2 YFSETQ come from the germline V gene. As DNA, the CDR3 is TGCGCCAGCAGCTTGGTAAGCGGGGGGGCCCTGGATGAGCAGTTCTTC. It specifies CASSLVSGGALDEQFF.

The rearrangement joins TRBV20-1 to TRBJ2-3; D ambiguous. The germline V and J ends were trimmed by 4 bases and 5 bases, with 16 bases remaining between them. The CDR3 is made up of 14 amino acids. Germline CDR1 reads DFQATT; CDR2 reads SNEGSKA (reference sequence). CDR3: CSATRASFGDTQYF. Here the CDR3 DNA reads TGCAGTGCTACAAGGGCATCTTTTGGAGATACGCAGTATTTT.

The chain uses TRBV9 and TRBJ2-1, with 9 bases lining up with TRBD1. J gave up 2 bases and V 0 bases, and 6 bases lay outside the gene matches. This CDR3 contains 17 residues. CDR1 SGDLS and CDR2 YYNGEE come from the germline V gene. CDR3 coding DNA: TGTGCCAGCAGCGTAGGGGAAGGACAGGGGACCTACAATGAGCAGTTCTTC. Protein product: CASSVGEGQGTYNEQFF. The whole variable domain, remainder taken from reference TRBV9 and TRBJ2-1, is DSGVTQTPKHLITATGQRVTLRCSPRSGDLSVYWYQQSLDQGLQFLIQYYNGEERAKGNILERFSAQQFPDLHSELNLSSLELGDSALYFCASSVGEGQGTYNEQFFGPGTRLTVL.

This chain uses TRBV12-3 or TRBV12-4 with TRBJ2-3; 9 bases align to TRBD2. Germline trimming cut 5 bases from V and 2 bases from J; bases unmatched to any gene: 14. The CDR3 contains 18 residues. CDR3 protein: CASSPRGGGATNTDTQYF. CDR3 in DNA: TGTGCCAGCAGTCCCCGCGGCGGGGGGGCGACGAACACAGATACGCAGTATTTT.

The DNA for the CDR3 is TGCGCCAGCAGCTTCCCGCAGGGGACAGATACGCAGTATTTT. As protein: CASSFPQGTDTQYF. This chain joins TRBV5-1 and TRBJ2-3; TRBD1 might be the D (6 bases). Germline V lookup: CDR1 SGHRS, CDR2 YFSETQ. This CDR3 spans 14 amino acids. The V and J ends lost 2 bases and 3 bases respectively, with 10 bases between them.

This clonotype has only a few counts. The chain links TRBV10-3 to TRBJ2-3; weak D call: TRBD1 (6 bases). The germline gives CDR1 ENHRY, CDR2 SYGVKD. This CDR3 is 12 amino acids long. The V and J ends lost 11 bases and 4 bases respectively, with 13 bases between them. The CDR3: CAAAGDSDTQYF. The CDR3 DNA reads as TGTGCCGCCGCAGGGGATTCAGATACGCAGTATTTT.